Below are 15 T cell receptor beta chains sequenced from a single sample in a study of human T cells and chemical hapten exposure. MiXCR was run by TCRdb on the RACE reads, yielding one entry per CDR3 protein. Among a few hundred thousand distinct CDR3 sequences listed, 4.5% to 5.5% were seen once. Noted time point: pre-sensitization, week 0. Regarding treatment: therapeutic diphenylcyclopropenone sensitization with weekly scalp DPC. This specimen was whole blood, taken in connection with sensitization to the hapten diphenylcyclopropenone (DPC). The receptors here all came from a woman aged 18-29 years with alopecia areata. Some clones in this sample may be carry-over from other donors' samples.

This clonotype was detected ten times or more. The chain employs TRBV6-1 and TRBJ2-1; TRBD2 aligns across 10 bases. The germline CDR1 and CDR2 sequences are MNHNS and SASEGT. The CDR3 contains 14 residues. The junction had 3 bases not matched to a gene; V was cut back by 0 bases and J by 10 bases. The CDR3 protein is CASSEAPTSGEQFF. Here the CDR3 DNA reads TGTGCCAGCAGTGAAGCCCCGACTAGCGGGGAGCAGTTCTTC.

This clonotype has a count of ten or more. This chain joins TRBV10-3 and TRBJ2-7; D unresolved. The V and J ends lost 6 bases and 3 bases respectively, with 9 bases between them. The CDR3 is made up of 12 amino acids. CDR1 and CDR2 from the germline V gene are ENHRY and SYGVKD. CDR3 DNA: TGTGCCATCAGAGGACCGAACTACGAGCAGTACTTC. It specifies CAIRGPNYEQYF.

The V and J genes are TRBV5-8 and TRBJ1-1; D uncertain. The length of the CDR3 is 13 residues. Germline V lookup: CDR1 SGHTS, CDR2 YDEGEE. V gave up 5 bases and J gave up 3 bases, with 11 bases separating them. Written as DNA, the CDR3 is TGTGCCAGCAGACTACAAGAGGACACTGAAGCTTTCTTT. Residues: CASRLQEDTEAFF.

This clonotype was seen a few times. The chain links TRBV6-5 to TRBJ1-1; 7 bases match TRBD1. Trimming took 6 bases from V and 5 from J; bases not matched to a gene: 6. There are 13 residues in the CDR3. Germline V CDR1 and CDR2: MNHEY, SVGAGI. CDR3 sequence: CASRTGSLTEAFF. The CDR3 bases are TGTGCCAGCAGGACAGGGTCCCTAACTGAAGCTTTCTTT.

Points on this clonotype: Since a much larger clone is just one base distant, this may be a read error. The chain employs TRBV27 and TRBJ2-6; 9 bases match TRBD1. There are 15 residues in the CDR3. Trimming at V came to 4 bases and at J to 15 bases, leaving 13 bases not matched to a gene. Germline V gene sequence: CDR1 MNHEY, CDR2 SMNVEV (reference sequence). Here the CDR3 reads CASSSDTGTGFSLTF. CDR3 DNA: TGTGCCAGCAGTTCGGATACCGGGACAGGGTTCTCCCTGACTTTC.

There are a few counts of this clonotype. The CDR3 here is CASSLAPGQGAREQYF. The CDR3 nucleotides are TGTGCCAGCAGCTTAGCACCTGGACAGGGGGCAAGAGAGCAGTACTTC. This sequence joins TRBV7-9 and TRBJ2-7; the match to TRBD1 covers 11 bases. Germline V gives CDR1 SEHNR, CDR2 FQNEAQ (reference sequence). V lost 0 bases and J lost 7; bases outside the gene matches: 8. This CDR3 comprises 16 residues.

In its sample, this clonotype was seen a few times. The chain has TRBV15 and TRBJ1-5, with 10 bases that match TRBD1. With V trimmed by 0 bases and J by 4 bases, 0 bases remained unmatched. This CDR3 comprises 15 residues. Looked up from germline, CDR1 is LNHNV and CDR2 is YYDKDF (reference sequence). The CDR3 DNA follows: TGTGCCACCAGCAGAGAGGGACAGGGGAATCAGCCCCAGCATTTT. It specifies CATSREGQGNQPQHF.

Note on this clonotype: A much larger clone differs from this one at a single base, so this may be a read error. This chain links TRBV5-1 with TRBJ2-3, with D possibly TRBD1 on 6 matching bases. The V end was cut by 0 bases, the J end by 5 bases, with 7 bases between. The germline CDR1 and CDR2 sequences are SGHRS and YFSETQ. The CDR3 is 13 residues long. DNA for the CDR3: TGCGCCAGCAGCTTGGGACAGGTAGATACGCAGTATTTT. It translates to CASSLGQVDTQYF.

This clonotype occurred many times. CDR3 loop: CASSQGLGEKLFF. In nucleotides, the CDR3 is TGTGCCAGCAGCCAGGGCCTGGGGGAAAAACTGTTTTTT. The chain recombines TRBV3-1 with TRBJ1-4; D not certain. Germline lookup yields CDR1 LGHDT and CDR2 YNNKEL (reference sequence). V was pared by 3 bases and J by 8 bases, with 10 bases between. This CDR3 is built from 13 residues. The complete variable domain, with remaining parts taken from reference TRBV3-1 and TRBJ1-4, reads DTAVSQTPKYLVTQMGNDKSIKCEQNLGHDTMYWYKQDSKKFLKIMFSYNNKELIINETVPNRFSPKSPDKAHLNLHINSLELGDSAVYFCASSQGLGEKLFFGSGTQLSVL.

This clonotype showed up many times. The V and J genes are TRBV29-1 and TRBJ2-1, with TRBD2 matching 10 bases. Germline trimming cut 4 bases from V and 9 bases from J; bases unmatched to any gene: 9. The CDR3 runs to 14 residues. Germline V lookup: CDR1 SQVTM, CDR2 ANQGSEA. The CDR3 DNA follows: TGCAGCGTTGCACCCGGGACTAGCGATGGTGAGCAGTTCTTC. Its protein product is CSVAPGTSDGEQFF.

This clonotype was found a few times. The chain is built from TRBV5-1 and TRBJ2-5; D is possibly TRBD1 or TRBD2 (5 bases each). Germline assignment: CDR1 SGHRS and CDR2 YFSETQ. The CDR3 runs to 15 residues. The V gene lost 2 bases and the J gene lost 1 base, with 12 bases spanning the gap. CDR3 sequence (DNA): TGCGCCAGCAGCTTCTCGTTGGGGGTCCAAGAGACCCAGTACTTC. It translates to CASSFSLGVQETQYF.

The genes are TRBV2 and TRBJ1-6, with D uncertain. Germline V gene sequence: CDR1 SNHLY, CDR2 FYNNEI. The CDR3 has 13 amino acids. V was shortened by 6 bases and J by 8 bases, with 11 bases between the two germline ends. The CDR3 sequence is CASSGERYSPLHF. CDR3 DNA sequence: TGTGCCAGCAGCGGGGAAAGGTATTCACCCCTCCACTTT.

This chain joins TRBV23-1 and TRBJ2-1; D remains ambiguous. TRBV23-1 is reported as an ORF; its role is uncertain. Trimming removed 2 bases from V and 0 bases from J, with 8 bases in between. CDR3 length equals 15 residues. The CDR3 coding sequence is TGCGCCAGCAGTCAACTTACGGTCTCCTACAATGAGCAGTTCTTC. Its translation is CASSQLTVSYNEQFF.

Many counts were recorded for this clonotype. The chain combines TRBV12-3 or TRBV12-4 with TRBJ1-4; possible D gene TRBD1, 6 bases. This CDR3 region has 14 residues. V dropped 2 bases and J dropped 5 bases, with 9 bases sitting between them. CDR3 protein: CASSLQGTNEKLFF. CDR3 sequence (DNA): TGTGCCAGCAGTTTACAGGGGACGAATGAAAAACTGTTTTTT.

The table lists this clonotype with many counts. The CDR3 spells CAISGQDTQYF. The CDR3 bases are TGTGCCATCAGTGGCCAGGATACGCAGTATTTT. The chain is built from TRBV10-3 and TRBJ2-3; no clear D. This CDR3 has 11 residues. V shed 4 bases and J shed 6 bases, with 5 bases lying between them. The germline V gene has CDR1 ENHRY and CDR2 SYGVKD.